This passage covers 21 T cell receptor beta chains from one sample sequenced in a study of T cell responses to AZD1222 COVID-19 vaccine. The method was immunoSEQ multiplex PCR; TCRdb's version includes in-frame clones alone and lacks a portion of them. The sample records roughly 150,000 clones, about 90% being singletons. This specimen consisted of peripheral blood, obtained on day 0 of AZD1222 vaccination. The receptors shown here come from an adult in good health.

V and J are TRBV27 and TRBJ1-6; D may be TRBD1 (6 bases). The CDR3 covers 16 residues. CDR1 MNHEY and CDR2 SMNVEV come from the germline V gene (reference sequence). The ends were cut back, 5 bases at V and 5 bases at J, with 16 bases in the middle. The DNA for the CDR3 is TGTGCCAGCAGTGGAAGCAGGGGCGCTGATAATTCACCCCTCCACTTT. Its protein is CASSGSRGADNSPLHF.

The gene calls are TRBV6-5 and TRBJ1-3, with D unclear. Germline CDR1 reads MNHEY; CDR2 reads SVGAGI. The CDR3 loop spans 15 amino acids. Trimming cost V 6 bases and J 0 bases, with 12 bases left between them. CDR3 bases: TGTGCCAGCAGCAAAAAGACGGACTCTGGAAACACCATATATTTT. Encoded protein: CASSKKTDSGNTIYF.

The chain links TRBV6-5 to TRBJ1-2; 8 bases are shared with TRBD1. The germline V gene has CDR1 MNHEY and CDR2 SVGAGI. CDR3 size: 14 residues. Trimming removed 8 bases from V and 8 bases from J; junction bases left unmatched: 13. CDR3 in DNA: TGTGCCAGCGGGGCCCAACAGGGGGTCGGCGGCTACACCTTC. It codes for CASGAQQGVGGYTF.

This chain links TRBV2 with TRBJ2-7, with TRBD1 matching over 7 bases. This CDR3 has 12 amino acids. V gave up 6 bases and J gave up 3 bases; unmatched junction bases: 2. CDR1 and CDR2 from the germline V gene are SNHLY and FYNNEI. This CDR3 is CASRGDSYEQYF. The CDR3 nucleotides are TGTGCCAGCAGGGGGGACAGCTACGAGCAGTACTTC.

The rearrangement links TRBV6-5 to TRBJ1-1, with D perhaps matching TRBD1 (6 bases). CDR1 and CDR2 from the germline V gene are MNHEY and SVGAGI. CDR3 length: 14 amino acids. V dropped 8 bases and J dropped 0 bases, with 13 bases sitting between them. The CDR3 loop is CASSVQGMNTEAFF. The CDR3 DNA reads as TGTGCCAGCTCCGTACAGGGTATGAACACTGAAGCTTTCTTT.

Details on this clone: A read error may produce the germline difference seen at one junction end. The chain couples TRBV2 to TRBJ1-2, with a tentative D call TRBD1 (6 bases). The CDR3 loop spans 13 amino acids. The germline V gene has CDR1 SNHLY and CDR2 FYNNEI. The DNA for the CDR3 is TGTGCCATCAGTCAACAGGGTAACTATGGCTACACCTTC. Its protein is CAISQQGNYGYTF.

The rearrangement links TRBV29-1 to TRBJ1-4; maybe TRBD1 (6 bases). CDR1 is SQVTM, CDR2 ANQGSEA, per germline. This CDR3 is built from 12 residues. V was trimmed by 4 bases and J by 11 bases, leaving 14 bases between them. In DNA, the CDR3 is TGCAGCGTTGTGGCCGCAGGGGAGAAACTGTTTTTT. The encoded protein is CSVVAAGEKLFF.

This sequence joins TRBV7-3 and TRBJ1-2; 9 bases line up with TRBD1. With V trimmed by 8 bases and J by 6 bases, 13 bases remained unmatched. In germline, CDR1 is SGHTA, CDR2 FQGTGA. This CDR3 comprises 15 residues. The CDR3 spells CASAPRRGQGHGYTF. The CDR3, as DNA: TGTGCCAGCGCGCCGAGAAGGGGACAGGGCCATGGCTACACCTTC. Full variable domain (remainder filled in from reference TRBV7-3 and TRBJ1-2): GAGVSQTPSNKVTEKGKYVELRCDPISGHTALYWYRQSLGQGPEFLIYFQGTGAADDSGLPNDRFFAVRPEGSVSTLKIQRTERGDSAVYLCASAPRRGQGHGYTFGSGTRLTVV.

The chain links TRBV30 to TRBJ2-7; tentative D call: TRBD2 (5 bases). The ends were cut back, 3 bases at V and 7 bases at J, with 10 bases in the middle. The CDR3 is made up of 11 amino acids. Per germline, CDR1 GTSNPN and CDR2 SVGIG (reference sequence). CDR3 region: CAWRRGNEQYF. DNA for the CDR3: TGTGCCTGGAGAAGAGGGAATGAGCAGTACTTC. The complete variable domain, with remaining parts taken from reference TRBV30 and TRBJ2-7, reads SQTIHQWPATLVQPVGSPLSLECTVEGTSNPNLYWYRQAAGRGLQLLFYSVGIGQISSEVPQNLSASRPQDRQFILSSKKLLLSDSGFYLCAWRRGNEQYFGPGTRLTVT.

V is TRBV2 and J is TRBJ1-1; weak D call: TRBD1 (6 bases). CDR1 and CDR2 from the germline V gene are SNHLY and FYNNEI. V lost 11 bases, J lost 5 bases, and 15 bases lay in between. CDR3 length: 12 amino acids. The chain's CDR3 is CALEGGRTEAFF. The CDR3 DNA is TGTGCCTTAGAGGGGGGTAGGACTGAAGCTTTCTTT.

This clone appeared once. The chain combines TRBV4-1 with TRBJ1-1; tentatively, D is TRBD1 (6 bases). Germline CDR1 reads MGHRA; CDR2 reads YSYEKL. The V end lost 3 bases, the J end lost 7 bases, and 9 bases lay between the germline ends. The CDR3 runs to 12 residues. DNA for the CDR3: TGCGCCAGCAGCCAGGGGGCCGGTGAAGCTTTCTTT. Amino acid sequence: CASSQGAGEAFF.

This chain uses TRBV19 with TRBJ1-2; 7 nucleotides align to TRBD1. This CDR3 is built from 14 residues. Germline assignment: CDR1 LNHDA and CDR2 SQIVND (reference sequence). V shed 4 bases and J 8 bases; nucleotides not matched to a gene: 10. The CDR3 loop is CASSTDDRVGGYTF. CDR3 bases: TGTGCCAGTAGTACGGACGACAGGGTCGGGGGCTACACCTTC. Using reference TRBV19 and TRBJ1-2 for the parts outside the CDR3, the full variable domain is DGGITQSPKYLFRKEGQNVTLSCEQNLNHDAMYWYRQDPGQGLRLIYYSQIVNDFQKGDIAEGYSVSREKKESFPLTVTSAQKNPTAFYLCASSTDDRVGGYTFGSGTRLTVV.

The chain has TRBV2 and TRBJ1-5; D is unclear. The V gene's germline CDR1 is SNHLY and CDR2 FYNNEI. The CDR3 sequence is 17 residues long. The V gene lost 3 bases and the J gene lost 5 bases, with 20 bases spanning the gap. CDR3 loop: CASSEGGRSLSDQPQHF. Here the CDR3 DNA reads TGTGCCAGCAGTGAGGGAGGCAGGAGCCTCAGCGATCAGCCCCAGCATTTT.

The V gene is TRBV5-6, the J gene TRBJ2-7; D possibly corresponds to TRBD2 (6 bases). The CDR3 covers 15 residues. CDR1 SGHDT and CDR2 YYEEEE come from the germline V gene. Trimming pared 4 bases from V and 5 bases from J, leaving 19 bases between. The CDR3 sequence is CASSDRLVSGDEQYF. The CDR3 DNA reads as TGTGCCAGCAGCGACAGACTAGTGTCAGGCGACGAGCAGTACTTC.

The chain joins TRBV5-4 to TRBJ2-2, with 11 bases lining up with TRBD2. V shed 5 bases, J shed 1 base, and the junction held 4 bases outside the gene matches. CDR3 length: 16 amino acids. Germline-derived CDR1 and CDR2 are SGHNT and YYREEE (reference sequence). CDR3 sequence: CASRAGLAENTGELFF. CDR3 DNA: TGTGCCAGCAGGGCGGGACTAGCGGAGAACACCGGGGAGCTGTTTTTT.

The V call is TRBV28, the J call TRBJ2-7; TRBD1 agrees at 7 bases. CDR1 is MDHEN and CDR2 is SYDVKM in the germline V gene. The CDR3 consists of 19 residues. V lost 2 bases, J lost 3 bases, and 19 bases stayed unmatched. In DNA form, the CDR3 reads TGTGCCAGCAGTTTAGCTCTTTGGACAGGCCGTTTATTCTTCTACGAGCAGTACTTC. It specifies CASSLALWTGRLFFYEQYF.

J is TRBJ1-4 and V is TRBV2; possible D gene TRBD1, 6 bases. Germline loops: CDR1 SNHLY, CDR2 FYNNEI. This CDR3 has 15 residues. Trimming pared 7 bases from V and 2 bases from J, leaving 14 bases between. CDR3 residues: CASTQPGATNEKLFF. CDR3 coding DNA: TGTGCCAGCACCCAACCAGGGGCTACTAATGAAAAACTGTTTTTT.

This clone is a singleton in its sample. The V gene is TRBV5-5, the J gene TRBJ2-5; TRBD2 might be the D (6 bases). The germline CDR1 and CDR2 sequences are SGHKS and YYEKEE (reference sequence). The V gene lost 3 bases and the J gene lost 12 bases, with 12 bases spanning the gap. The length of the CDR3 is 11 residues. CDR3 loop: CASSYPGLEYF. The CDR3 DNA sequence: TGTGCCAGCAGCTATCCGGGACTCGAGTACTTC.

V gene TRBV7-8 combines with J gene TRBJ2-1; possibly TRBD1 for D (6 bases). With 5 bases removed from V and 7 bases from J, the gap between germline ends came to 18 bases. CDR1 is SGHVS and CDR2 is FQNEAQ in the germline V gene. The CDR3 is made up of 15 amino acids. The CDR3 loop reads CASSQDRIPGNEQFF. The DNA for the CDR3 is TGTGCCAGCAGCCAAGACAGGATTCCGGGGAATGAGCAGTTCTTC.

V and J are TRBV5-1 and TRBJ1-2; D call uncertain. V shed 6 bases and J shed 8 bases, with 14 bases lying between them. The CDR3 is 12 amino acids. CDR1 SGHRS and CDR2 YFSETQ come from the germline V gene. Here the CDR3 reads CASNYPPGGYTF. CDR3 nucleotides: TGCGCCAGCAACTACCCCCCAGGCGGCTACACCTTC.

The chain is built from TRBV7-2 and TRBJ1-3, with D hard to call. The ends were cut back, 5 bases at V and 2 bases at J, with 13 bases in the middle. The CDR3 contains 15 residues. Per germline, CDR1 SGHTA and CDR2 FQGNSA. CDR3 DNA sequence: TGTGCCAGCAGCCGCTATCTAAGAGCTGGAAACACCATATATTTT. Protein: CASSRYLRAGNTIYF.